The entry below gives a single T cell receptor (beta chain) sequence along with its context. Its antigen remains unknown. The data originate from a study of T cells in localized non-small cell lung cancer. Study results and limitations: For the top 100 tumor clones, a median roughly 56 also appeared in adjacent lung.

Sequencing used immunoSEQ multiplex PCR; TCRdb keeps in-frame clones, though not all of them. The sample yields some 25,000 clones, about 87% seen once. Trimming left V 2 bases short and J 6 bases short, with 7 bases between. This CDR3 has 12 residues. Germline assignment: CDR1 MNHNS and CDR2 SASEGT. The receptor's source is a woman aged 35 to 69 with stage III lung adenocarcinoma. The chain joins TRBV6-1 to TRBJ1-1; D remains ambiguous. The sample in question was peripheral blood mononuclear cells, obtained before any cancer treatment. The CDR3 loop reads CASSERRSEAFF. CDR3 bases: TGTGCCAGCAGTGAAAGAAGGTCTGAAGCTTTCTTT.